This record looks at one T cell receptor beta chain sequence and its context. The clone's antigen remains unknown. One base away there is no much larger clone; base qualities are not given. Using the immunoSEQ v4 bias-controlled multiplex PCR assay, run blinded to group allocation, TCR-beta CDR3 regions were amplified from genomic DNA. To estimate the quantities of nucleated cells and T cells in each sample, reference gene primers were included together with the TCR-beta primers. Sequencing of the libraries was performed on an Illumina MiSeq with a 100-cycle paired-end protocol. Under the source paper's analysis protocol: The immunoSEQ Analyzer software was used to calculate diversity and richness, with richness measured by iChao1 and clonality based on Pielou evenness and Shannon diversity (range 0-1, where higher values mean less diversity). CDR3 amino acid sequences with V/J genes were queried against VDJdb for CMV, EBV and influenza A specificities using confidence 3 and substitution 2. TCR-beta amino acid clonotype overlap between villitis of unknown etiology, infectious villitis and control repertoires was assessed with the Morisita-Horn index. Held by TCRdb, this immuneACCESS table contains in-frame sequences only and omits some clones. Under half of the omission traces to an unresolved V gene where checked; the cause of the rest is unknown. V and J calls and clone size are as listed in that table; D and trimming were resolved from the DNA. Counted in this sample were 6,300 or so clones; 78% of them appeared once. Around 8.6% of the sample lies in the top ten.

The sample belongs to a study of T cells in placental villitis. The study in broad terms: The study tested an allograft-versus-infection hypothesis by comparing placental TCR-beta repertoires in villitis of unknown etiology, unaffected controls matched for gestational age, and infectious villitis.

Looking up the germline V gene yields CDR1 LGHNA and CDR2 YNFKEQ. The CDR3 covers 14 residues, taking in both the cysteine and the phenylalanine. This entry keeps only the CDR3 DNA: 42 bases, framed from base 1. V gives up 4 bases and J gives up 5 bases, and the segment between their germline ends measures 12 bases. Here is what the overall study found, with its caveats: Bulk tissue sequencing could not distinguish helper, regulatory or cytotoxic T cells, nor maternal versus fetal T cells, and excluded gamma-delta receptors. Small amounts of decidua were contained in the paraffin blocks, so some of the captured T cells, especially in controls, may have been decidual rather than villous infiltrates. CMV-specific clone frequencies were higher in infectious CMV cases than in villitis of unknown etiology (roughly 0.011 vs 0.001), which did not differ from controls.

The study included five infectious villitis placentae (four with confirmed cytomegalovirus and one with Toxoplasma gondii), and these placentae were not matched to the other groups. The mothers in the infectious villitis group were younger, carried smaller fetuses, and either delivered preterm or experienced intrauterine demise in two cases. Placentae were collected after delivery and examined grossly and histologically before archival tissue was selected. Five 10-micron scrolls were cut from each FFPE block, and DNA was isolated using the AllPrep DNA/RNA FFPE Tissue kit. DNA concentration and purity were checked by NanoDrop, and RNA quality was assessed on a Bioanalyzer.

Sequenced material: placental tissue containing maternal and fetal cells. This clonotype was obtained from a human patient with infectious villitis; the placental T cells may come from both mother and fetus. This chain joins TRBV4-2 to TRBJ2-1; TRBD1 is possibly the D segment (6 matching bases). The CDR3 here reads CASSPRDTDNEQFF. In nucleotide form, the sequence is TGTGCCAGCAGCCCTCGGGACACAGACAATGAGCAGTTCTTC.